These T cell receptor beta chains were read from a single sample in a study of T-cell memory formation after mild COVID-19. TCRdb ran MiXCR on the 5' RACE reads and lists one entry per CDR3 protein. This table has tens of thousands of distinct CDR3 sequences, approximately 15% appearing once. The sample consisted of PBMCs or a T cell subset sorted from them (not recorded which). The receptors shown here come from an adult woman who had mild COVID-19 (a few samples of this study predate the infection). Cell type and time point are not known. CDR3s include the opening cysteine and the closing phenylalanine or tryptophan. Each record gives: J gene, V gene, CDR3 protein.

>TRBJ2-1|TRBV20-1
CSARDLDQEQFF
>TRBJ2-2|TRBV29-1
CSVGATGELFF
>TRBJ2-1|TRBV7-9
CASSSGDYNEQFF
>TRBJ2-2|TRBV4-2
CASSEMQGTGELFF
>TRBJ2-7|TRBV7-8
CASSLPTGPSYEQYF
>TRBJ1-2|TRBV7-6
CASSSEDRVDYGYTF
>TRBJ2-7|TRBV4-3
CASSLHPVDRGTYYEQYF
>TRBJ2-1|TRBV7-8
CASSLGAGREQFF
>TRBJ2-1|TRBV5-1
CASTALRGPYNEQFF
>TRBJ2-2|TRBV7-7
CASSLDADSLNTGELFF
>TRBJ2-5|TRBV6-5
CASKNPGATQYF
>TRBJ2-3|TRBV12-3/TRBV12-4
CASSFGGLAGTASTDTQYF
>TRBJ2-6|TRBV4-1
CASSQGGTAGANVLTF
>TRBJ2-3|TRBV9
CASSVGLARTDTQYF
>TRBJ2-7|TRBV11-2
CASSLRALYEQYF
>TRBJ1-4|TRBV21-1
CASSKALLLRPNEKLFF
>TRBJ1-2|TRBV5-1
CASSPVPGQGYTF
>TRBJ2-3|TRBV9
CASSVWLAFTDTQYF
>TRBJ2-1|TRBV7-9
CASKERDYNEQFF
>TRBJ2-2|TRBV9
CASSPRQAGELFF
>TRBJ1-1|TRBV5-1
CASSPRGQGGTEAFF
>TRBJ2-7|TRBV4-3
CASSHRQSYEQYF
>TRBJ2-7|TRBV9
CASNPSFEYEQYF
>TRBJ2-7|TRBV27
CASSLPDRRHYEQYF
>TRBJ2-7|TRBV13
CASSQDRNYEQYF
>TRBJ1-6|TRBV11-2
CASSSLLGVFNSPLHF
>TRBJ2-3|TRBV28
CASSSTRMQPGRITDTQYF
>TRBJ2-1|TRBV7-8
CASSPLGGGYNEQFF
>TRBJ2-2|TRBV7-9
CASSPNYQIAAGELFF
>TRBJ2-2|TRBV12-3/TRBV12-4
CASSISSENTGELFF
>TRBJ2-3|TRBV24-1
CATSDPKRTSGYTDTQYF
>TRBJ2-3|TRBV7-9
CASSFSGSNADTQYF
>TRBJ2-3|TRBV6-2/TRBV6-3
CASRRLQITDTQYF
>TRBJ2-1|TRBV7-9
CASSLPGTSYNEQFF
>TRBJ1-5|TRBV29-1
CSVELKGVGQPQHF
>TRBJ2-3|TRBV5-4
CASSLNPTWTSGTVDTQYF
>TRBJ2-1|TRBV20-1
CSAATIRSHNEQFF
>TRBJ2-7|TRBV29-1
CSVVSRTVDYEQYF
>TRBJ2-7|TRBV4-3
CASSQGLSYEQYF
>TRBJ2-7|TRBV7-9
CASSLVFLQGQPSYEQYF
>TRBJ2-7|TRBV29-1
CSVEGTSGTSYEQYF
>TRBJ2-7|TRBV20-1
CSASTDLSYEQYF
>TRBJ2-1|TRBV4-1
CASSQDLSAGPYNEQFF
>TRBJ2-1|TRBV7-9
CASSLVGLESYTNNEQFF
>TRBJ2-3|TRBV5-1
CASSLAPQGLWTDTQYF
>TRBJ2-1|TRBV12-3/TRBV12-4
CASIDQLNLYNEQFF
>TRBJ2-7|TRBV12-3/TRBV12-4
CASSQQGASYEQYF
>TRBJ2-7|TRBV20-1
CSAQTGNRYEQYF
>TRBJ2-3|TRBV9
CASSVGGKASGFTDTQYF
>TRBJ2-1|TRBV5-1
CASSLGDRGSEQFF
>TRBJ2-1|TRBV15
CATSIGTGAYNEQFF
>TRBJ2-5|TRBV29-1
CSVSGGPNQETQYF
>TRBJ2-7|TRBV27
CASSSGTTPIHEQYF
>TRBJ2-1|TRBV7-8
CASSLGLAGDYNEQFF
>TRBJ2-1|TRBV7-2
CASSLAQGADEQFF
>TRBJ1-5|TRBV2
CASRERTGGDQPQHF
>TRBJ2-3|TRBV7-9
CASSSPPDFTDTQYF
>TRBJ1-5|TRBV12-3/TRBV12-4
CASSQGAGLATQPQHF
>TRBJ2-5|TRBV25-1
CASSETSGETQYF